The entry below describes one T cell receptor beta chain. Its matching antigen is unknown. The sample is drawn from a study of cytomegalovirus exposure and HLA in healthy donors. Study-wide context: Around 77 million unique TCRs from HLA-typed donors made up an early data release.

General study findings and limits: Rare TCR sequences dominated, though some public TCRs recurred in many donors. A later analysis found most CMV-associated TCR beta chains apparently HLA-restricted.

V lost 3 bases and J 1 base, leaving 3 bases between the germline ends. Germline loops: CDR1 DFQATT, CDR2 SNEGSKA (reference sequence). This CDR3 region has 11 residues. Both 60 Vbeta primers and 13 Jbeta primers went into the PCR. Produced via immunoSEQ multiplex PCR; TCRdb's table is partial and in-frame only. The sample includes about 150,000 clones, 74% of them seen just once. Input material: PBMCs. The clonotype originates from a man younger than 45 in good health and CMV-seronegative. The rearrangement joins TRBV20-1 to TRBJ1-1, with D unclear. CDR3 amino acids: CSASGNTEAFF. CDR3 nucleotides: TGCAGTGCTAGCGGGAACACTGAAGCTTTCTTT.